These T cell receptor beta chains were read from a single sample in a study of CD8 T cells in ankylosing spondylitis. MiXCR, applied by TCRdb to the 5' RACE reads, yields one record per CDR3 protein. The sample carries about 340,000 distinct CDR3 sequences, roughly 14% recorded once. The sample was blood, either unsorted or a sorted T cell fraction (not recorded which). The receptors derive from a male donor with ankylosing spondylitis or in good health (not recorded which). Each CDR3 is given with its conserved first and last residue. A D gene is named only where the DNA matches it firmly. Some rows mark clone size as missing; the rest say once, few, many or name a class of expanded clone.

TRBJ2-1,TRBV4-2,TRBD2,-,CASSQELRSGGASYNEQFF,TGTGCCAGCAGCCAAGAGCTTAGGAGCGGGGGGGCGTCTTACAATGAGCAGTTCTTC
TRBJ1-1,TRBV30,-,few,CAWIQAWVAFF,TGTGCCTGGATCCAAGCGTGGGTAGCTTTCTTT
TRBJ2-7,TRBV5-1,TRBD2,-,CASSLGLAGGFSYEQYF,TGCGCCAGCAGCTTGGGACTAGCGGGAGGCTTCTCCTACGAGCAGTACTTC
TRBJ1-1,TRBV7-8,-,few,CASSPPPWDRGTNTEAFF,TGTGCCAGCAGCCCCCCTCCATGGGATCGGGGTACGAACACTGAAGCTTTCTTT
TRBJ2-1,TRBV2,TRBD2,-,CASSKGLAEQFF,TGTGCCAGCAGTAAGGGACTAGCGGAGCAGTTCTTC
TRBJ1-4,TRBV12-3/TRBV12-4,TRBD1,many,CASSLAGQGTGEKLFF,TGTGCCAGCAGTTTAGCGGGACAGGGGACCGGTGAAAAACTGTTTTTT
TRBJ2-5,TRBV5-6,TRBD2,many,CASSSFQAGGGRETQYF,TGTGCCAGCAGCTCCTTCCAAGCGGGGGGCGGTAGGGAGACCCAGTACTTC
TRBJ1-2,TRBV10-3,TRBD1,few,CATGQGALIAGYTF,TGTGCCACTGGACAGGGGGCGTTAATTGCTGGCTACACCTTC
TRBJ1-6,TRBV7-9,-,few,CASSLDGVNSPLHF,TGTGCCAGCAGCTTAGACGGGGTTAATTCACCCCTCCACTTT
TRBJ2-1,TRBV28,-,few,CASSSTLEQFF,TGTGCCAGCAGTTCCACCCTAGAGCAGTTCTTC
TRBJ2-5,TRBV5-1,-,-,CASSSGTGTETQYF,TGCGCCAGCAGCTCAGGGACGGGCACAGAGACCCAGTACTTC
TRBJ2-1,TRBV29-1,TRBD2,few,CSVEGTSGVNEQFF,TGCAGCGTTGAAGGGACTAGCGGGGTCAATGAGCAGTTCTTC
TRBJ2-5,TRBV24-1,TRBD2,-,CATRGASGILEETQYF,TGTGCCACCAGGGGAGCTAGCGGGATCCTCGAAGAGACCCAGTACTTC
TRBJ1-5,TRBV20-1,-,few,CSARDLAGTSSNQPQHF,TGCAGTGCTAGAGATTTAGCAGGGACGAGTAGCAATCAGCCCCAGCATTTT
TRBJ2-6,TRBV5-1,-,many,CASRSGANVLTF,TGCGCCAGCCGCTCTGGGGCCAACGTCCTGACTTTC
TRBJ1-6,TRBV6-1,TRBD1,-,CASSRQGDRGSPLHF,TGTGCCAGCAGTAGACAGGGGGACAGAGGCTCACCCCTCCACTTT
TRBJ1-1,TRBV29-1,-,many,CSVVRGDTEAFF,TGCAGCGTTGTAAGGGGTGACACTGAAGCTTTCTTT
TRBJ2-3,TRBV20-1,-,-,CSAPGLLTADTQYF,TGCAGTGCTCCCGGGCTTTTGACAGCAGATACGCAGTATTTT
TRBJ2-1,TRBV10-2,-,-,CASGERLGNEQFF,TGCGCCAGCGGGGAGCGGCTGGGGAATGAGCAGTTCTTC
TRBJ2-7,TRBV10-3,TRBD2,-,CAIGRLADSYEQYF,TGTGCCATCGGAAGACTAGCGGACTCCTACGAGCAGTACTTC
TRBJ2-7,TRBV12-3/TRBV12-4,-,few,CASSLTGENSYEQYF,TGTGCCAGCAGTTTAACGGGAGAGAACTCCTACGAGCAGTACTTC
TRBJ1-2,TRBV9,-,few,CASSSHRDPYTF,TGTGCCAGCAGCTCCCACAGGGATCCCTACACCTTC
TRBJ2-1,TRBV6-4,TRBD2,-,CASSPLGGRGSYEQFF,TGTGCCAGCAGTCCCCTGGGGGGGAGAGGTAGTTATGAGCAGTTCTTC
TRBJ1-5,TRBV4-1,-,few,CASSQDNQVVNPPQHF,TGCGCCAGCAGCCAAGACAATCAGGTGGTGAACCCGCCCCAGCATTTT
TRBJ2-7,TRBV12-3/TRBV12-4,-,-,CASSPSIETTYEQYF,TGTGCCAGCAGTCCGTCGATTGAGACGACCTACGAGCAGTACTTC
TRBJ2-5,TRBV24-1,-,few,CATSDLETQYF,TGTGCCACCAGTGATTTGGAGACCCAGTACTTC
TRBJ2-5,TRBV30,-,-,CAWRGPGGGETQYF,TGTGCCTGGAGAGGGCCCGGGGGCGGAGAGACCCAGTACTTC
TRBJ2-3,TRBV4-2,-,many,CASSQPGHKDTQYF,TGTGCCAGCAGCCAACCAGGACATAAAGATACGCAGTATTTT
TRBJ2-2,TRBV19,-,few,CASSSSPGELFF,TGTGCCAGCTCATCCTCGCCCGGGGAGCTGTTTTTT
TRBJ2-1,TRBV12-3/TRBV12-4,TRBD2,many,CASSLYGGSTYNEQFF,TGTGCCAGCAGTTTATACGGCGGGAGTACCTACAATGAGCAGTTCTTC
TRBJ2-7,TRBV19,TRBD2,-,CASSSPGLAGGHEQYF,TGTGCCAGTAGTTCTCCCGGACTAGCGGGAGGACACGAGCAGTACTTC
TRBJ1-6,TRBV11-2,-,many,CASSRGAGNSPLHF,TGTGCCAGCAGTAGGGGGGCGGGTAATTCACCCCTCCACTTT
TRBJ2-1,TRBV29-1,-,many,CSVEGGRGGRAAEQFF,TGCAGCGTTGAAGGAGGTCGGGGTGGGAGAGCAGCCGAGCAGTTCTTC
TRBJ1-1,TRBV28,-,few,CASSLEKTNTEAFF,TGTGCCAGCAGTCTCGAAAAAACGAACACTGAAGCTTTCTTT
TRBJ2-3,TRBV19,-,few,CASSDRGARGTDTQYF,TGTGCCAGTAGTGATCGTGGGGCCAGGGGCACAGATACGCAGTATTTT
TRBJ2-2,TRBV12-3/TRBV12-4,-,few,CASSLGISTGELFF,TGTGCCAGCAGTTTGGGCATTTCCACCGGGGAGCTGTTTTTT
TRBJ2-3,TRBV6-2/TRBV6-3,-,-,CASSSGLLAQYF,TGTGCCAGCAGTTCCGGACTTTTGGCGCAGTATTTT
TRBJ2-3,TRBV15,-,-,CATSRASADTQYF,TGTGCCACCAGCAGAGCAAGCGCAGATACGCAGTATTTT
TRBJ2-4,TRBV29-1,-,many,CSLVGNKNIQYF,TGCAGCCTTGTAGGGAACAAAAACATTCAGTACTTC
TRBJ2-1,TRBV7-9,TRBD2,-,CASNQRGGYYNEQFF,TGTGCCAGCAATCAACGGGGGGGATACTACAATGAGCAGTTCTTC
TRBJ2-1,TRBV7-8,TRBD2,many,CASRSGLADNEQFF,TGTGCCAGCAGATCGGGACTAGCGGACAATGAGCAGTTCTTC
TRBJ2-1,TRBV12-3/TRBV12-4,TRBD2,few,CASRLAGAAGNEQFF,TGTGCCAGCAGGTTAGCGGGGGCCGCTGGTAATGAGCAGTTCTTC
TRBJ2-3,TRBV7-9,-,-,CASTVSGGRGTDTQYF,TGTGCCAGCACCGTGTCGGGGGGCCGGGGCACAGATACGCAGTATTTT
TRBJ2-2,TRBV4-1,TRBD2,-,CASSQGGLAAGELFF,TGCGCCAGCAGCCAAGGTGGACTAGCCGCCGGGGAGCTGTTTTTT
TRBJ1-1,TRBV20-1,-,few,CSAETTNTEAFF,TGCAGTGCAGAAACTACGAACACTGAAGCTTTCTTT
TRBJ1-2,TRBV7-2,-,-,CASSFTANTNYGYTF,TGTGCCAGCAGCTTCACCGCGAACACTAACTATGGCTACACCTTC
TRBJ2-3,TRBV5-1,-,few,CASSSRDSTDTQYF,TGCGCCAGCAGCTCCCGGGACAGCACAGATACGCAGTATTTT